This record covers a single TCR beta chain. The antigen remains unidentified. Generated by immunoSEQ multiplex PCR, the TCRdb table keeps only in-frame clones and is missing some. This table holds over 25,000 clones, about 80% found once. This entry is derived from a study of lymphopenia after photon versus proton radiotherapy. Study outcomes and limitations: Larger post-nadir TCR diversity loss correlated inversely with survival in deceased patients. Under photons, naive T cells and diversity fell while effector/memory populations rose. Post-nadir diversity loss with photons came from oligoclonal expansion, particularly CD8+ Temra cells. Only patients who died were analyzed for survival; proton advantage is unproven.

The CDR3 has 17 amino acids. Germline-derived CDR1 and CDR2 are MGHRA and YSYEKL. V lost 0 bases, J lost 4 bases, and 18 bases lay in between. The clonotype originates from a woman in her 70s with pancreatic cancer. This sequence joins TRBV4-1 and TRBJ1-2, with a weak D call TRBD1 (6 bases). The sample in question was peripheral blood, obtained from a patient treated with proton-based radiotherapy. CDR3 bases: TGCGCCAGCAGCCAAGATTCGGCAGGGGCCCAGTTCTATGGCTACACCTTC. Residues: CASSQDSAGAQFYGYTF.